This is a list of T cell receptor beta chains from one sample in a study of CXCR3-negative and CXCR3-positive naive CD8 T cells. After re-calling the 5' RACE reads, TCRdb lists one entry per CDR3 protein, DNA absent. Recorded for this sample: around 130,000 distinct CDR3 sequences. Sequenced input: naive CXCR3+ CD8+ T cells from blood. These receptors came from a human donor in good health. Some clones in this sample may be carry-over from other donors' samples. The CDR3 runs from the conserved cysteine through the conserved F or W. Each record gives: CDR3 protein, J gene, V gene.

CDR3: CASSLTLRGDEQFF; J: TRBJ2-1; V: TRBV7-3
CDR3: CASSLGLDLYNEQFF; J: TRBJ2-1; V: TRBV5-1
CDR3: CASSLGKGAIEAFF; J: TRBJ1-1; V: TRBV12-3/TRBV12-4
CDR3: CASSLGITSEAFF; J: TRBJ1-1; V: TRBV7-3
CDR3: CASSRPGLNNEQFF; J: TRBJ2-1; V: TRBV5-1
CDR3: CASSQTQTPQVPYEQYF; J: TRBJ2-7; V: TRBV23-1
CDR3: CSARDPGLAGVKTYEQYF; J: TRBJ2-7; V: TRBV20-1
CDR3: CASSLEGLANTDTQYF; J: TRBJ2-3; V: TRBV11-2
CDR3: CASTWTSSYNEQFF; J: TRBJ2-1; V: TRBV12-3/TRBV12-4
CDR3: CASMPGGRGNEQFF; J: TRBJ2-1; V: TRBV12-3/TRBV12-4
CDR3: CSAILREGSYNEQFF; J: TRBJ2-1; V: TRBV20-1
CDR3: CASTTGLIEQYF; J: TRBJ2-7; V: TRBV12-3/TRBV12-4
CDR3: CATRAGFGTEAFF; J: TRBJ1-1; V: TRBV28
CDR3: CASSSGLSNEKLFF; J: TRBJ1-4; V: TRBV13
CDR3: CSARDPAQGSDEQFF; J: TRBJ2-1; V: TRBV20-1
CDR3: CASSFGQGYNEQFF; J: TRBJ2-1; V: TRBV27
CDR3: CSVTGTSGNEQFF; J: TRBJ2-1; V: TRBV29-1
CDR3: CASSFSNIQYF; J: TRBJ2-4; V: TRBV28
CDR3: CASSLERAGAAYEQYF; J: TRBJ2-7; V: TRBV7-9
CDR3: CASSELSLQETQYF; J: TRBJ2-5; V: TRBV25-1
CDR3: CASSARDSLNYGYTF; J: TRBJ1-2; V: TRBV9
CDR3: CASSPLGSPGLQETQYF; J: TRBJ2-5; V: TRBV5-4
CDR3: CASSLDPKYGYTF; J: TRBJ1-2; V: TRBV5-5
CDR3: CASSSVPGETQYF; J: TRBJ2-5; V: TRBV5-5
CDR3: CASRSSGAETQYF; J: TRBJ2-5; V: TRBV7-2
CDR3: CASNARYSYEQYF; J: TRBJ2-7; V: TRBV19
CDR3: CSVEDQSSGRNDREQYF; J: TRBJ2-7; V: TRBV29-1
CDR3: CASSLGQGGTGELFF; J: TRBJ2-2; V: TRBV5-1